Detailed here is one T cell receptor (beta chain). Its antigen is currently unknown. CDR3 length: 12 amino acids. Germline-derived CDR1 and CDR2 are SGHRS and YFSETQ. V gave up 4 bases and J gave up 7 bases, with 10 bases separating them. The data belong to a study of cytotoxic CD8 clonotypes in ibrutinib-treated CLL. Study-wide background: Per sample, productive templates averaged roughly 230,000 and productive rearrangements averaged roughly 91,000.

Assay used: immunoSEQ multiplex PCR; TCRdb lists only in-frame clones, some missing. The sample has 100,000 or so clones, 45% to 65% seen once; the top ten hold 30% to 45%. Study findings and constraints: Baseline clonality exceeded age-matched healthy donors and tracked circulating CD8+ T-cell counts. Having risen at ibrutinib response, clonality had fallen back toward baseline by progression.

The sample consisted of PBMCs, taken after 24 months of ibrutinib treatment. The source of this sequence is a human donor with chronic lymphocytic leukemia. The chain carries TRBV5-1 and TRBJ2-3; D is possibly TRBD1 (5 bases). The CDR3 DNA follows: TGCGCCAGCAGCGCCGACAGAAATACGCAGTATTTT. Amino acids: CASSADRNTQYF.